This passage covers 11 T cell receptor beta chains from one sample sequenced in a study of radiotherapy plus CTLA-4 blockade in lung cancer. Using immunoSEQ multiplex PCR, the repertoire was profiled, and TCRdb retains in-frame clones only, with some absent. The sample holds tens of thousands of clones, roughly three quarters seen once. The sample here was peripheral blood, taken from a patient treated with radiotherapy plus ipilimumab. Every receptor here comes from a human donor with non-small cell lung cancer whose response to radiotherapy plus ipilimumab could not be evaluated. Some clones in this sample may be carry-over from other donors' samples.

The rearrangement uses TRBV6-1 and TRBJ1-2; D not certain. This CDR3 has 14 residues. Germline V CDR1 and CDR2: MNHNS, SASEGT. The V end lost 4 bases, the J end lost 3 bases, and 12 bases lay between the germline ends. The chain's CDR3 is CASSGVRRYYGYTF. The CDR3 DNA sequence: TGTGCCAGCAGTGGGGTTCGGCGGTACTATGGCTACACCTTC.

This sequence joins TRBV5-5 and TRBJ1-1; the D gene is possibly TRBD1 (6 bases). V lost 3 bases, J lost 1 base, and 10 bases lay in between. From germline, CDR1 is SGHKS and CDR2 YYEKEE (reference sequence). The CDR3 is 14 residues long. The CDR3 here is CASSWTVTNTEAFF. CDR3 nucleotides: TGTGCCAGCAGCTGGACAGTGACGAACACTGAAGCTTTCTTT.

The rearrangement uses TRBV19 and TRBJ2-6; D gene uncertain. CDR3 length equals 17 residues. The V end was cut by 9 bases, the J end by 0 bases, with 18 bases between. CDR1 is LNHDA and CDR2 is SQIVND in the germline V gene (reference sequence). CDR3 protein: CASRRSIERSGANVLTF. The CDR3 DNA follows: TGTGCCAGCCGACGATCGATCGAGCGCTCTGGGGCCAACGTCCTGACTTTC.

The V and J genes are TRBV11-2 and TRBJ1-4; no firm D call. Per germline, CDR1 SGHAT and CDR2 FQNNGV. The V end was cut by 1 base, the J end by 8 bases, with 17 bases between. CDR3 size: 16 residues. CDR3 sequence reads: CASSLGLDRDREKLFF. The CDR3 DNA follows: TGTGCCAGCAGCTTAGGGCTGGACCGGGATCGAGAAAAACTGTTTTTT.

The chain has TRBV19 and TRBJ2-5, with TRBD2 matching 8 bases. The germline V gene has CDR1 LNHDA and CDR2 SQIVND (reference sequence). V dropped 4 bases and J dropped 5; count of bases not matched to a gene: 9. The CDR3 totals 15 residues. CDR3 residues: CASSTGGGMGETQYF. For the CDR3, the DNA is TGTGCCAGTAGTACGGGCGGGGGGATGGGGGAGACCCAGTACTTC. The full variable domain, rest sourced from reference TRBV19 and TRBJ2-5, is DGGITQSPKYLFRKEGQNVTLSCEQNLNHDAMYWYRQDPGQGLRLIYYSQIVNDFQKGDIAEGYSVSREKKESFPLTVTSAQKNPTAFYLCASSTGGGMGETQYFGPGTRLLVL.

The V call is TRBV5-1, the J call TRBJ2-7; the match to TRBD1 covers 8 bases. Germline V gene sequence: CDR1 SGHRS, CDR2 YFSETQ. J gave up 5 bases and V 4 bases, and 14 bases lay outside the gene matches. This CDR3 spans 16 amino acids. CDR3 region: CASSQSLDRASHEQYF. CDR3 in DNA: TGCGCCAGCAGCCAGTCGTTGGACAGGGCATCCCACGAGCAGTACTTC.

This CDR3 is CASSLDGGASTDTQYF. DNA of the CDR3: TGCGCCAGCAGCTTAGACGGGGGGGCAAGCACAGATACGCAGTATTTT. This sequence joins TRBV5-1 and TRBJ2-3; 8 bases line up with TRBD2. The CDR3 runs 16 residues. CDR1 is SGHRS, CDR2 YFSETQ, per germline. V shed 2 bases, J shed 0 bases, and the junction held 5 bases outside the gene matches.

This sequence joins TRBV5-1 and TRBJ2-5; a possible D gene is TRBD1 (6 bases). V lost 0 bases to trimming and J lost 5 bases, with 11 bases between them. The CDR3 spans 14 residues. Germline loops: CDR1 SGHRS, CDR2 YFSETQ. The CDR3 DNA follows: TGCGCCAGCAGCTTGGGGGGGCGCCGGGAGACCCAGTACTTC. Amino acid sequence: CASSLGGRRETQYF.

Comment on this clone: This same CDR3 is encoded by further DNA sequences in the sample. CDR3 in amino acids: CASSVDSNYNNSPLHF. For the CDR3, the DNA is TGCGCCAGCAGCGTGGACAGCAACTACAATAATTCACCCCTCCACTTT. The genes are TRBV4-1 and TRBJ1-6, with D perhaps matching TRBD1 (6 bases). Trimming took off 5 bases at V and 5 bases at J, with 16 bases between the two ends. The CDR3 length is 16 residues. CDR1 MGHRA and CDR2 YSYEKL come from the germline V gene.

The rearrangement joins TRBV6-1 to TRBJ1-2, with a weak D call TRBD1 (6 bases). The V gene's germline CDR1 is MNHNS and CDR2 SASEGT. The CDR3 is made up of 15 amino acids. Trimming pared 7 bases from V and 5 bases from J, leaving 20 bases between. The CDR3 coding sequence is TGTGCCAGCAACCCCAGTGGGACAAGCCAATATGGCTACACCTTC. This translates into CASNPSGTSQYGYTF.

This clone was seen only once. The V call is TRBV19, the J call TRBJ2-4, with 9 bases matching TRBD1. J was trimmed by 8 bases and V by 4 bases; bases with no gene match: 6. CDR3 length: 14 amino acids. Germline V gene data show CDR1 as LNHDA and CDR2 as SQIVND (reference sequence). This CDR3 is CASSTSTGGDIQYF. CDR3 nucleotides: TGTGCCAGTAGTACTTCGACAGGGGGGGACATTCAGTACTTC.